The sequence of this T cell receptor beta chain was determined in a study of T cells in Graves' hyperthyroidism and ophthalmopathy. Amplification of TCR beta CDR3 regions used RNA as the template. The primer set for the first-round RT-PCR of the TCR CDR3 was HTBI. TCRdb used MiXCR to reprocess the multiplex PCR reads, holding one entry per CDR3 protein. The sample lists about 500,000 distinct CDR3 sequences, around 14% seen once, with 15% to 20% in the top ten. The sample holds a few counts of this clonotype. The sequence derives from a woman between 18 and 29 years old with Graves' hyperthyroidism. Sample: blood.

The CDR3 DNA follows: TGTGCCAGCAGCATGGGCGGAGGGGAGACTGAAGCTTTCTTT. Amino acid sequence: CASSMGGGETEAFF. The chain uses TRBV11-3 and TRBJ1-1; tentative D call: TRBD1 (5 bases). Trimming shortened V by 5 bases and J by 5 bases, and 15 bases separated the two germline ends. CDR1 SGHNT and CDR2 YENEEA come from the germline V gene. The CDR3 is 14 residues long.